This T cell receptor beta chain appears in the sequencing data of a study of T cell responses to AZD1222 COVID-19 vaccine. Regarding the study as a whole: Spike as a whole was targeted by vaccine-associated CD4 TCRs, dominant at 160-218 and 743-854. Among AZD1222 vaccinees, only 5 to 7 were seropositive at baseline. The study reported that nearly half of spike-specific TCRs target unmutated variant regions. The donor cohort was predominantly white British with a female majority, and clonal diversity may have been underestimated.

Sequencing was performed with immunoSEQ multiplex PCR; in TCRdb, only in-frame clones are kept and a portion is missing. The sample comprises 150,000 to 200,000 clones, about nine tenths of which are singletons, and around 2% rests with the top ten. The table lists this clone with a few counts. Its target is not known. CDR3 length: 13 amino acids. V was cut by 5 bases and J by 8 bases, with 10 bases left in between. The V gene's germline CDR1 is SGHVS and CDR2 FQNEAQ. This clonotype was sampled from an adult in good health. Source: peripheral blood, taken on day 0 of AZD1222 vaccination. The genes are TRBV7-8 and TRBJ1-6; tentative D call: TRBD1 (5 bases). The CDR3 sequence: CASSVRDYSPLHF. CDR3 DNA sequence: TGTGCCAGCAGCGTGAGGGACTATTCACCCCTCCACTTT.